This paragraph covers one T cell receptor beta chain sequence. Its specificity is not known. The germline gives CDR1 SNHLY, CDR2 FYNNEI. V was cut by 7 bases and J by 0 bases, with 25 bases left in between. CDR3 size: 20 residues. This entry belongs to a study of OX40 agonist ivuxolimab in advanced cancers. General study findings and limits: Relative to CD4+, CD8+ T cells held more expanded clones on average. A proportion of nonresponders additionally exhibited low normalized T-cell clonal expansion.

Sequencing was performed with immunoSEQ multiplex PCR; in TCRdb, only in-frame clones are kept and a portion is missing. Altogether some 60,000 clones are present, about 91% being singletons, with the ten largest covering around 2%. The chain is built from TRBV2 and TRBJ2-6, with a weak D call TRBD1 (6 bases). The receptor was derived from an adult with an advanced solid tumor such as melanoma, head and neck, liver or kidney cancer. This specimen consisted of CD4+ or CD8+ T cells sorted from blood, obtained in a trial of the OX40 agonist ivuxolimab. CDR3 in DNA: TGTGCCAGCACCAAGCCCCAAACAGGGCTCCTAAGCTCTGGGGCCAACGTCCTGACTTTC. This translates into CASTKPQTGLLSSGANVLTF.